This TCR beta chain was sequenced in a study of T cells in Graves' hyperthyroidism and ophthalmopathy. Findings and caveats of the study: By a 13 V-J model, ophthalmopathy was set apart from stable hyperthyroidism. Among clonotypes expanded in thyroid above 0.001, most were also found in blood.

Amplified TCR beta CDR3 regions derived from RNA transcripts. The HTBI primer set was used in a first-round RT-PCR of the TCR CDR3. TCRdb called the multiplex PCR reads again in MiXCR, with one record for every CDR3 protein. The profile shows more than 500,000 distinct CDR3 sequences, 35% to 55% of them singletons. Those patients with uncontrolled infection, other autoimmune disease, pregnancy or lactation were excluded. Diagnosis relied on clinical symptoms, serum thyroxine and TRAb, thyroid ultrasound and orbital computed tomography. This CDR3 has 11 residues. The germline gives CDR1 LNHNV, CDR2 YYDKDF (reference sequence). Trimming pared 4 bases from V and 11 bases from J, leaving 9 bases between. Regarding this clonotype: Antigen unknown.

This sequence originates from an adult woman with Graves' disease, either hyperthyroidism or ophthalmopathy (not recorded which). The chain carries TRBV15 and TRBJ1-5; no reliable D call. What was sequenced was peripheral blood or thyroid tissue (not recorded which). CDR3 amino acids: CATSNPRSQHF. CDR3 nucleotide sequence: TGTGCCACCAGCAACCCCCGCTCCCAGCATTTT.